This T cell receptor beta chain was documented in a study of blood T cells in healthy people across ages. General observations from the study: Donor CMV infection status was unknown, possibly confounding age-related changes in expanded clonotypes. Measured against age, TCR beta diversity per million T cells decreased in a roughly linear manner.

The table lists this clonotype with many counts. Its antigen is not identified. Sample-barcoded 5' priming and a J-beta primer mix drove a second PCR of about 6 to 12 cycles. Per sample, CDR3-containing paired-end reads numbered at least 2.5 million. MiXCR, applied by TCRdb to the 5' RACE reads, yields one record per CDR3 protein. The data hold more than 900,000 distinct CDR3 sequences, with 25% to 35% observed a single time. Germline V gene data show CDR1 as MNHEY and CDR2 as SVGAGI. CDR3 size: 20 residues. The junction had 19 bases not matched to a gene; V was cut back by 2 bases and J by 1 base. This sample also belongs to another study, concerning T cells of mothers and their children. From that report: With unrelated pairs as the comparison, related mother-child pairs had a slightly higher overlap that was not significant.

The TCR originated in a woman aged 40 to 55 in good health. Material: blood. This rearrangement joins TRBV6-5 to TRBJ1-2, with TRBD1 matching over 7 bases. The CDR3 loop is CASSYPTGRDSNGINYGYTF. The CDR3, as DNA: TGTGCCAGCAGTTACCCTACCGGTCGGGACAGCAACGGGATTAACTATGGCTACACCTTC.